This T cell receptor beta chain was identified during a study of early T cells in non-severe SARS-CoV-2 infection. TCRdb ran MiXCR on the 5' RACE reads and lists one entry per CDR3 protein. Counted here are about 70,000 distinct CDR3 sequences, roughly 4.7% occurring once; the ten biggest clones make up under 8%. The source of this sequence is an adult who was a healthcare worker with PCR-confirmed SARS-CoV-2 infection or an uninfected control (not recorded which). The sequencing used whole blood, collected at baseline.

The CDR3 here is CASSSREPESPLHF. The CDR3 bases are TGTGCCAGCAGCTCCAGGGAACCGGAGTCACCCCTCCACTTT. This chain connects TRBV7-9 to TRBJ1-6; TRBD1 is a possible D gene (5 bases). CDR1 SEHNR and CDR2 FQNEAQ come from the germline V gene (reference sequence). This CDR3 contains 14 residues. V was cut by 4 bases and J by 10 bases, with 14 bases left in between.